These 21 T cell receptor beta chains share one sample of origin, sequenced in a study of blood T cell repertoires in COVID-19. The assay was immunoSEQ multiplex PCR, and TCRdb's table has in-frame clones only and misses some. This sample carries over 350,000 clones, about 83% of them seen once, and the ten largest clones take roughly 9.4%. Sample: PBMCs or T cells enriched from blood (not recorded which). Receptors were obtained from a woman aged 45-65 years who had recovered from COVID-19.

The chain couples TRBV6-2 or TRBV6-3 to TRBJ1-5; D possibly corresponds to TRBD1 (6 bases). Germline V lookup: CDR1 MNHEY, CDR2 SVGEGT. The V end lost 5 bases, the J end lost 7 bases, and 27 bases lay between the germline ends. There are 18 residues in the CDR3. CDR3 in amino acids: CASSGPLVLSGVSQPQHF. The CDR3 DNA sequence: TGTGCCAGCAGTGGCCCCCTCGTTTTGTCAGGGGTTAGCCAGCCCCAGCATTTT.

The chain joins TRBV6-5 to TRBJ2-2; 10 positions match TRBD1. CDR3 length: 14 amino acids. Germline V gene sequence: CDR1 MNHEY, CDR2 SVGAGI. With V trimmed by 11 bases and J by 3 bases, 6 bases remained unmatched. The DNA for the CDR3 is TGTGCCTCGAAGGGGACAGGGGACACCGGGGAGCTGTTTTTT. It specifies CASKGTGDTGELFF.

The rearrangement uses TRBV30 and TRBJ1-1; D remains unclear. Trimming shortened V by 5 bases and J by 1 base, and 11 bases separated the two germline ends. The CDR3 totals 13 residues. CDR1 is GTSNPN, CDR2 SVGIG, per germline (reference sequence). The CDR3 reads CAWGVGENTEAFF. CDR3 bases: TGTGCCTGGGGGGTCGGGGAGAACACTGAAGCTTTCTTT.

The chain is built from TRBV5-1 and TRBJ1-4; possibly TRBD1 for D (6 bases). The length of the CDR3 is 15 residues. The V end was cut by 4 bases, the J end by 0 bases, with 10 bases between. Germline V gene lookup returns CDR1 SGHRS and CDR2 YFSETQ. CDR3 amino acids: CASSEQGATNEKLFF. CDR3 nucleotide sequence: TGCGCCAGCAGCGAACAGGGTGCAACTAATGAAAAACTGTTTTTT.

The gene calls are TRBV19 and TRBJ1-6; 9 nucleotides agree with TRBD1. The length of the CDR3 is 16 residues. Germline CDR1 is LNHDA and CDR2 is SQIVND (reference sequence). J gave up 8 bases and V 3 bases, and 8 bases lay outside the gene matches. CDR3 loop: CASSIGTGNLYSPLHF. The DNA of the CDR3 is TGTGCCAGTAGTATCGGGACAGGGAATCTGTATTCACCCCTCCACTTT.

The count of this clone is one. V usage is TRBV11-3 and J usage is TRBJ2-5, with no clear D. Trimming cost V 0 bases and J 6 bases, with 8 bases left between them. Germline CDR1 is SGHNT and CDR2 is YENEEA. CDR3 length: 13 amino acids. The CDR3 DNA follows: TGTGCCAGCAGCTTAGAGAACTTACAGACCCAGTACTTC. This encodes CASSLENLQTQYF. Filled out from reference TRBV11-3 and TRBJ2-5, the complete variable domain reads EAGVVQSPRYKIIEKKQPVAFWCNPISGHNTLYWYLQNLGQGPELLIRYENEEAVDDSQLPKDRFSAERLKGVDSTLKIQPAELGDSAVYLCASSLENLQTQYFGPGTRLLVL.

The chain recombines TRBV5-4 with TRBJ2-5, with 9 bases aligning to TRBD1. This CDR3 contains 15 residues. Per germline, CDR1 SGHNT and CDR2 YYREEE (reference sequence). V lost 4 bases, J lost 5 bases, and 9 bases stayed unmatched. The CDR3 nucleotides are TGTGCCAGCAGCGCCCCACAGGGGGCGGGTGAGACCCAGTACTTC. It translates to CASSAPQGAGETQYF. The entire variable domain, with the rest obtained from reference TRBV5-4 and TRBJ2-5, is as follows: ETGVTQSPTHLIKTRGQQVTLRCSSQSGHNTVSWYQQALGQGPQFIFQYYREEENGRGNFPPRFSGLQFPNYSSELNVNALELDDSALYLCASSAPQGAGETQYFGPGTRLLVL.

The V and J genes are TRBV5-4 and TRBJ1-4, with 7 bases identical to TRBD1. The CDR3 has 13 amino acids. The junction had 7 bases not matched to a gene; V was cut back by 9 bases and J by 5 bases. Germline V gene data show CDR1 as SGHNT and CDR2 as YYREEE (reference sequence). The DNA of the CDR3 is TGTGCCACTGGACAGGCCAGAAATGAAAAACTGTTTTTT. It encodes CATGQARNEKLFF.

The chain uses TRBV10-2 and TRBJ1-1; 7 nucleotides align to TRBD1. V lost 4 bases and J lost 4; bases outside the gene matches: 3. The CDR3 covers 13 residues. The germline gives CDR1 WSHSY, CDR2 SAAADI. CDR3 protein: CASSGQGGTEAFF. The CDR3 bases are TGCGCCAGCAGTGGGCAGGGGGGCACTGAAGCTTTCTTT.

This chain uses TRBV3-1 (or the pseudogene TRBV3-2) with TRBJ2-5; 8 bases agree with TRBD2. With V trimmed by 0 bases and J by 7 bases, 7 bases remained unmatched. Germline V gene sequence: CDR1 LGHDT, CDR2 YNNKEL (reference sequence). The CDR3 spans 15 residues. CDR3: CASSQDVTSGPTQYF. For the CDR3, the DNA is TGTGCCAGCAGCCAAGATGTAACTAGCGGCCCGACCCAGTACTTC.

This chain joins TRBV27 and TRBJ2-2, with TRBD1 identical over 7 bases. CDR1 and CDR2 (germline): MNHEY, SMNVEV (reference sequence). The ends lost 0 bases at V and 4 bases at J; junction bases unmatched: 11. The CDR3 has 18 residues. CDR3 DNA: TGTGCCAGCAGTTTATCAGGGGCCGACAGGGCCCTCACCGGGGAGCTGTTTTTT. This translates into CASSLSGADRALTGELFF.

The chain couples TRBV6-2 or TRBV6-3 to TRBJ2-7; TRBD2 aligns across 7 bases. With V trimmed by 2 bases and J by 5 bases, 3 bases remained unmatched. This CDR3 is 13 amino acids long. Germline V gene lookup returns CDR1 MNHEY and CDR2 SVGEGT. This CDR3 reads CASSYGGGNEQYF. CDR3 coding DNA: TGTGCCAGCAGTTACGGCGGGGGTAACGAGCAGTACTTC.

The chain recombines TRBV19 with TRBJ2-2; TRBD2 might be the D (6 bases). The length of the CDR3 is 15 residues. CDR1 and CDR2 (germline): LNHDA, SQIVND (reference sequence). V was shortened by 7 bases and J by 3 bases, with 15 bases between the two germline ends. CDR3 region: CASTHGGSDTGELFF. CDR3 DNA: TGTGCCAGTACTCATGGGGGGTCGGACACCGGGGAGCTGTTTTTT.

The V call is TRBV7-2, the J call TRBJ2-2, with 10 bases matching TRBD1. With 0 bases clipped from V and 6 bases from J, the junction kept 1 base outside the gene matches. The germline V gene has CDR1 SGHTA and CDR2 FQGNSA. The CDR3 totals 15 residues. The CDR3 spells CASSLAGQGAGELFF. CDR3 in DNA: TGTGCCAGCAGCTTAGCCGGACAGGGGGCCGGGGAGCTGTTTTTT.

This chain links TRBV12-3 or TRBV12-4 with TRBJ1-2; weak D call: TRBD1 (5 bases). The CDR3 is made up of 13 amino acids. Trimming took off 5 bases at V and 4 bases at J, with 11 bases between the two ends. CDR3 sequence: CASSPTTAYGYTF. The CDR3 DNA follows: TGTGCCAGCAGTCCAACGACAGCCTATGGCTACACCTTC.

This chain uses TRBV7-9 with TRBJ1-1, with 7 bases lining up with TRBD1. V shed 5 bases, J shed 1 base, and the junction held 7 bases outside the gene matches. The CDR3 runs to 15 residues. CDR1 is SEHNR and CDR2 is FQNEAQ in the germline V gene (reference sequence). This CDR3 is CASSLGDRTNTEAFF. In nucleotides, the CDR3 is TGTGCCAGCAGCCTGGGGGACAGAACGAACACTGAAGCTTTCTTT.

The rearrangement uses TRBV7-2 and TRBJ2-1; D possibly corresponds to TRBD2 (7 bases). The CDR3 spans 17 residues. Germline V gives CDR1 SGHTA, CDR2 FQGNSA. V shed 1 base and J shed 5 bases, with 18 bases lying between them. This CDR3 is CASSLVGGADSHNEQFF. The DNA for the CDR3 is TGTGCCAGCAGCTTAGTAGGGGGGGCAGATTCCCACAATGAGCAGTTCTTC.

The rearrangement uses TRBV5-4 and TRBJ2-2; possibly TRBD1 for D (6 bases). This CDR3 has 17 residues. CDR1 is SGHNT and CDR2 is YYREEE in the germline V gene (reference sequence). V dropped 4 bases and J dropped 1 base, with 17 bases sitting between them. CDR3 bases: TGTGCCAGCAGCGCAGTTCAGGGGACCATGAACACCGGGGAGCTGTTTTTT. Translation gives CASSAVQGTMNTGELFF.

V usage is TRBV28 and J usage is TRBJ1-6; the D gene is possibly TRBD1 (6 bases). The CDR3 is 15 residues long. The ends were cut back, 5 bases at V and 0 bases at J, with 8 bases in the middle. The germline V gene encodes CDR1 MDHEN and CDR2 SYDVKM. CDR3 amino acids: CASSGGASYNSPLHF. In DNA, the CDR3 is TGTGCCAGCAGTGGGGGCGCCTCCTATAATTCACCCCTCCACTTT.

There are a few counts of this clone. The sample holds other DNA sequences that translate to the same CDR3. J is TRBJ2-7 and V is TRBV10-3; 7 bases map to TRBD1. There are 13 residues in the CDR3. After removal of 6 bases from V and 0 bases from J, the junction contained 2 bases not matched to a gene. The V gene's germline CDR1 is ENHRY and CDR2 SYGVKD. CDR3 bases: TGTGCCATCAGGAGGGACAGCTCCTACGAGCAGTACTTC. It encodes CAIRRDSSYEQYF.

This sequence joins TRBV12-3 or TRBV12-4 and TRBJ2-7; D gene uncertain. Trimming stripped 4 bases from V and 1 base from J, with 8 bases between. The CDR3 spans 13 residues. CDR3 loop: CASSSGRSYEQYF. DNA of the CDR3: TGTGCCAGCAGTTCCGGTAGATCCTACGAGCAGTACTTC.